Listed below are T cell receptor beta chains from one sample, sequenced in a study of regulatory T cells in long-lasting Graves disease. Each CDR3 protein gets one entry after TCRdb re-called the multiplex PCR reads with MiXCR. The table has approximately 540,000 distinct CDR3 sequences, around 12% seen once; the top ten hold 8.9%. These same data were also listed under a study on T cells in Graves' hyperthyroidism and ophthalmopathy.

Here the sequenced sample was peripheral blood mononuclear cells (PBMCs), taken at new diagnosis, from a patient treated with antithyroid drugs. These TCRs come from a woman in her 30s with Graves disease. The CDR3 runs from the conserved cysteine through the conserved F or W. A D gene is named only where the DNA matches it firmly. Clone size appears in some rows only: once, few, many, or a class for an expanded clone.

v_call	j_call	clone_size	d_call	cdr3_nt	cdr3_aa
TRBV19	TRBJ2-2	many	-	TGTGCCAGTAGTATCGGTTTTGGGCCCTTTTCTCCTCTGAACACCGGGGAGCTGTTTTTT	CASSIGFGPFSPLNTGELFF
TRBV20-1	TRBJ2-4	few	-	TGCAGTGCTAGTTCGGGTTCAGGGACCAAAAACATTCAGTACTTC	CSASSGSGTKNIQYF
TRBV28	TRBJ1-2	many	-	TGTGCCAGCAGTTTCATGACAGTTAACTATGGCTACACCTTC	CASSFMTVNYGYTF
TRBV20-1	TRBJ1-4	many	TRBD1	TGCAGTGCTAGAGATCCCCCCCCGGGACAGACTAATGAAAAACTGTTTTTT	CSARDPPPGQTNEKLFF
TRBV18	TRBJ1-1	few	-	TGTGCCAGCTCACGTAGGCAGGCGAACACTGAAGCTTTCTTT	CASSRRQANTEAFF
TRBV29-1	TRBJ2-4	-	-	TGCAGCGTGGGGACTGCGGCCAAAAACATTCAGTACTTC	CSVGTAAKNIQYF
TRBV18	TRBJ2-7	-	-	TGTGCCGGCTCCTCGAAGGGGGACGAGCAGTACTTC	CAGSSKGDEQYF
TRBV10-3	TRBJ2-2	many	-	TGTGCCATCAGTGAGTCAGGAGTGGAGAGGGGAGCTGGGGAGCTGTTTTTT	CAISESGVERGAGELFF
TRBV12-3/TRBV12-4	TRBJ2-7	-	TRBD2	TGTGCCAGCAGTTGGACTAGCGGGAATAATGAGCAGTACTTC	CASSWTSGNNEQYF
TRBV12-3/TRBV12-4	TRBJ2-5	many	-	TGTGCCAGCAGTTTAACTGAGGGGGAAGAGACCCAGTACTTC	CASSLTEGEETQYF
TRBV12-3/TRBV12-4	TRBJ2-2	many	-	TGTGCCAGCAGTCCAATCCGGACCGGGGAGCTGTTTTTT	CASSPIRTGELFF
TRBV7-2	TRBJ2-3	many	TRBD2	TGTGCCAGCAGCTTAGCGCGACTAGCGGGAGGGCCAGATACGCAGTATTTT	CASSLARLAGGPDTQYF
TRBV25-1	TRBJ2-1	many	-	TGTGCCACCTACGGACAGTCTCTAAGCTCCTACAATGAGCAGTTCTTC	CATYGQSLSSYNEQFF
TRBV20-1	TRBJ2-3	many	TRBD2	TGCAGTGCTAGAGCGCTAGCGGGCTACACAGATACGCAGTATTTT	CSARALAGYTDTQYF
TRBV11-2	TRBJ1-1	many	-	TGTGCCAGCAGCTTAGCCCGATGGGGCACTGAAGCTTTCTTT	CASSLARWGTEAFF
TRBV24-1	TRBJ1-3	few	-	TGTGCCACCAGTGAACCGGTCGGAAACACCATATATTTT	CATSEPVGNTIYF
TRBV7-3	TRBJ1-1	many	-	TGTGCCAGCAGCTTAACACCGGGACAGAACACTGAAGCTTTCTTT	CASSLTPGQNTEAFF
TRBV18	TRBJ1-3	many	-	TGTGCCAGCTCACCGACCCTCCCGAGCTCTGGAAACACCATATATTTT	CASSPTLPSSGNTIYF
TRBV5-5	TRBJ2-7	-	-	TGTGCCAGCAGCTTGGTTTTGGACGGGTACGAGCAGTACTTC	CASSLVLDGYEQYF
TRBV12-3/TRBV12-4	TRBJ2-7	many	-	TGTGCCAGCAGTCCCCGGGACGGGAAAGGCTCCTACGAGCAGTACTTC	CASSPRDGKGSYEQYF
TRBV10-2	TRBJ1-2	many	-	TGCGCCAGCTGGGCCAGGGCCTATGGCTACACCTTC	CASWARAYGYTF
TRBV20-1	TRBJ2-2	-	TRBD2	TGCAGTGCCGCTAGCGGGAGCCCCGGGGAGCTGTTTTTT	CSAASGSPGELFF
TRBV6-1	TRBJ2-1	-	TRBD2	TGTGCCAGCAGGCTCCTGACTAGCGGGACTCCCTACAATGAGCAGTTCTTC	CASRLLTSGTPYNEQFF
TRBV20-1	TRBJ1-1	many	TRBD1	TGCAGTGCTAGAGACTTTTTGCGACAGGGACGGGAGACTGAAGCTTTCTTT	CSARDFLRQGRETEAFF
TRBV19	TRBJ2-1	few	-	TGTGCCAGTAGTCGGCCCATTGGTGAGCAGTTCTTC	CASSRPIGEQFF
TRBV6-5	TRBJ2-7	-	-	TGTGCCAGCAGTTACACGTACTCCTACGAGCAGTACTTC	CASSYTYSYEQYF
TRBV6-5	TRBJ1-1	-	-	TGTGCCAGCAGTTACTGGGGGGATGGAGACACTGAAGCTTTCTTT	CASSYWGDGDTEAFF
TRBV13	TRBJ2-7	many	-	-	CASSFGSGGSYEQYF
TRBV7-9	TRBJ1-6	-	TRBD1	TGTGCCAGCAGCTTAGTAGGGACAGCTAATTCACCCCTCCACTTT	CASSLVGTANSPLHF
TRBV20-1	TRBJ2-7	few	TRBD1	TGCAGTGCTAGATCCGTCCCGGGACAGGGTCCTCCTCCCTACGAGCAGTACTTC	CSARSVPGQGPPPYEQYF
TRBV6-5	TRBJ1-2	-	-	TGTGCCAGCAGTTACGGTGTTTTTGCGACGGCTTCCTATGGCTACACCTTC	CASSYGVFATASYGYTF
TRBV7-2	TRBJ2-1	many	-	TGTGCCAGCAGTTTATACCCACAGGGTGACAGGGAGCAGTTCTTC	CASSLYPQGDREQFF
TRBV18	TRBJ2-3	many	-	TGTGCCAGCTCACCTACAAGGGCCACAGATACGCAGTATTTT	CASSPTRATDTQYF
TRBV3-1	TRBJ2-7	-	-	TGTGCCAGCAGCCAAGATTGGACGGGGTTCTACGAGCAGTACTTC	CASSQDWTGFYEQYF
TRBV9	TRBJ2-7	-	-	TGTGCCAGCACCGCGGGACTCCTCGGGTACGAGCAGTACTTC	CASTAGLLGYEQYF
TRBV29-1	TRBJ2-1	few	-	TGCAGCGTAGACCCTTTCGATGAGCAGTTCTTC	CSVDPFDEQFF
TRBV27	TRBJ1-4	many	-	TGTGCCAGCAGCACCACAGGGGAAAAACTGTTTTTT	CASSTTGEKLFF
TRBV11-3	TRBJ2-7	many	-	TGTGCCAGCAGCCAACGACAGTGGGCGTCCTACGAGCAGTACTTC	CASSQRQWASYEQYF
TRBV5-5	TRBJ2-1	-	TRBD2	TGTGCCAGCAGCCCCTCACTAGCGGCACGGGGCAGGGAGCAGTTCTTC	CASSPSLAARGREQFF
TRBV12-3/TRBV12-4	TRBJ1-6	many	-	TGTGCCAGCAGGGCCGCAGGGTATAATTCACCCCTCCACTTT	CASRAAGYNSPLHF
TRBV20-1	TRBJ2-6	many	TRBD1	TGCAGTGCTGCAGACAGGGCCGGGGCCAACGTCCTGACTTTC	CSAADRAGANVLTF
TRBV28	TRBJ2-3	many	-	TGTGCCAGCAGTTTACCGGGGGCACACTATACGCAGTATTTT	CASSLPGAHYTQYF
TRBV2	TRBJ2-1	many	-	TGTGCCAGCAAAGTGGGGAGCTCCTACAATGAGCAGTTCTTC	CASKVGSSYNEQFF
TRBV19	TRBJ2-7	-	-	TGTGCCAGTAGTATCCTGTACAGGGAGGATCGGTACGAGCAGTACTTC	CASSILYREDRYEQYF
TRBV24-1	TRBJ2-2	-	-	TGTGCCACCAGTGATTTTGGGGCAGGGGAGCTGTTTTTT	CATSDFGAGELFF
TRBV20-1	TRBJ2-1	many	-	TGCAGTGCTAGAGATCGGATGGGCCCTCAAAACAATGAGCAGTTCTTC	CSARDRMGPQNNEQFF
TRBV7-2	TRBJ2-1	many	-	TGTGCCAGCAACTTAGGGAGCCATCTCTACAATGAGCAGTTCTTC	CASNLGSHLYNEQFF
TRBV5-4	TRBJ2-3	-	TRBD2	TGTGCCAGCAGCGCGGGACTATTAAGGGATACGCAGTATTTT	CASSAGLLRDTQYF
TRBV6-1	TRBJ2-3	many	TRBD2	TGTGCCAGCAGTGTTTCGCCTCCGGGGAGGGGCACAGATACGCAGTATTTT	CASSVSPPGRGTDTQYF
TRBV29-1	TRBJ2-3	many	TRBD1	TGCAGCGTTTGGGACAGGGTGACGGATACGCAGTATTTT	CSVWDRVTDTQYF
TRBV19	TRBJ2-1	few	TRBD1	TGTGCCAGTAGCATGGGGGGGACAGGGGGTAGGGATGAGCAGTTCTTC	CASSMGGTGGRDEQFF
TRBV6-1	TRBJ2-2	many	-	TGTGCCAGCAGTGGACCGATAGGCCCGGACACCGGGGAGCTGTTTTTT	CASSGPIGPDTGELFF
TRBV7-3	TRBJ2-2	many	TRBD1	TGTGCCAGCAGCGACAGCGGGACAGGGTTTTCCGGGGAGCTGTTTTTT	CASSDSGTGFSGELFF
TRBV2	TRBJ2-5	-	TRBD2	TGTGCCAGCAGATTCCTCGCTAGCGGTGAGACCCAGTACTTC	CASRFLASGETQYF
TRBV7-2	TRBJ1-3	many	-	TGTGCCAGCAGCTTATTGGGGGAAGGCCCTAGGGCCGGAAACACCATATATTTT	CASSLLGEGPRAGNTIYF